This T cell receptor (beta chain) appears in the sequencing data of a study of beta chain features in type 1 diabetes. For the study at large: When patients were set against healthy donors, age, gender and cell yields were similar.

As every portion of the isolated RNA was reverse transcribed, the sequencing read expressed TCRB transcripts. Sequenced by immunoSEQ multiplex PCR; TCRdb stores in-frame clones only, minus some. This sample has 250,000 to 300,000 clones, with more than 13% found just once. There are a few counts of this clone. Its antigen remains unidentified. Notes on the study in general: Researchers report that Type 1 diabetes patients had moderately but significantly shorter TCRB CDR3s across all four CD4+ subsets. The VDJ junctions of type 1 diabetes patients carried fewer insertions and more deletions.

Germline V CDR1 and CDR2: MNHEY, SMNVEV (reference sequence). The CDR3 has 13 amino acids. V dropped 5 bases and J dropped 1; count of bases not matched to a gene: 1. The sample taken for sequencing was naive CD4+ T cells from blood. The TCR originated in a man aged 30-40 years with type 1 diabetes. This sequence joins TRBV27 and TRBJ2-5; 7 bases line up with TRBD1. CDR3 protein: CASSGQAQETQYF. As DNA, the CDR3 is TGTGCCAGCAGTGGACAGGCCCAAGAGACCCAGTACTTC.